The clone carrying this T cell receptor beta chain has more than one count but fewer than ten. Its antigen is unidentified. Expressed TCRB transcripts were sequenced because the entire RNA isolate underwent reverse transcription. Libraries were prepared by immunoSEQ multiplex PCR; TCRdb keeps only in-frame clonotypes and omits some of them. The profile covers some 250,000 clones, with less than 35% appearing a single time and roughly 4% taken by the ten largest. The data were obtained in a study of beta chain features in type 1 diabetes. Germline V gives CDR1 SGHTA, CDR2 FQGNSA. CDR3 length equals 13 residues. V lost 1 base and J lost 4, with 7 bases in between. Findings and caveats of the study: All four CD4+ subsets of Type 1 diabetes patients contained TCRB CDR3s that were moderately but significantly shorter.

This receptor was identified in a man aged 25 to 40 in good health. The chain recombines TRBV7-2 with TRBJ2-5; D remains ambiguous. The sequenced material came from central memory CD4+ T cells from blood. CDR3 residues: CASSLGSGETQYF. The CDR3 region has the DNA TGTGCCAGCAGCTTAGGATCGGGAGAGACCCAGTACTTC.